Listed below are T cell receptor beta chains from one sample, sequenced in a study of cytotoxic CD8 clonotypes in ibrutinib-treated CLL. The protocol was immunoSEQ multiplex PCR, while the TCRdb copy is restricted to in-frame clones and leaves out a portion. Seen here are about 140,000 clones, 60% to 85% observed once, and the top ten hold 25% to 30%. The material was PBMCs, obtained after 12 months of ibrutinib treatment. These receptors all stem from a human donor with chronic lymphocytic leukemia. Each CDR3 is given with its conserved first and last residue. A D gene is named only where the DNA matches it firmly. Size is stated for part of the rows, as once, few or many counts, or as a class when the clone is expanded.

cdr3_aa,cdr3_nt,clone_size,v_call,j_call,d_call
CASRQGADYGYTF,TGTGCCAGCAGACAGGGGGCAGACTATGGCTACACCTTC,.,TRBV4-2,TRBJ1-2,TRBD1
CASSAGPGGELFF,TGTGCCAGCAGCGCTGGCCCGGGCGGGGAGCTGTTTTTT,once,TRBV9,TRBJ2-2,.
CASSLMRQGHSPLHF,TGTGCCAGCAGCTTAATGCGGCAGGGACATTCACCCCTCCACTTT,few,TRBV7-8,TRBJ1-6,.
CASSSTNTEAFF,TGTGCCAGCAGCTCCACTAACACTGAAGCTTTCTTT,.,TRBV7-3,TRBJ1-1,.
CAWGLPNEQFF,TGTGCCTGGGGACTTCCCAATGAGCAGTTCTTC,.,TRBV30,TRBJ2-1,.
CASSRLAGGETQYF,TGTGCCAGCAGTCGACTAGCGGGAGGCGAGACCCAGTACTTC,few,TRBV6-1,TRBJ2-5,TRBD2
CASSFYRGGTEAFF,TGTGCCAGCAGTTTTTACAGGGGAGGCACTGAAGCTTTCTTT,.,TRBV2,TRBJ1-1,TRBD1
CASSLGLGDYGYTF,TGTGCCAGCAGCTTAGGTTTGGGGGACTATGGCTACACCTTC,.,TRBV7-9,TRBJ1-2,.
CASSLARPVAREQYF,TGTGCCAGCAGCTTAGCTCGGCCCGTCGCGCGTGAGCAGTACTTC,.,TRBV7-2,TRBJ2-7,.
CASSLVGAGEKLFF,TGCGCCAGCAGCTTGGTCGGGGCGGGTGAAAAACTGTTTTTT,.,TRBV5-1,TRBJ1-4,.
CASSSRVSSGALTEAFF,TGTGCCAGCAGCTCTAGGGTGTCTTCGGGGGCGTTGACTGAAGCTTTCTTT,.,TRBV9,TRBJ1-1,.
CAWTDGWDNEKLFF,TGTGCCTGGACGGACGGATGGGATAATGAAAAACTGTTTTTT,few,TRBV30,TRBJ1-4,.
CASSLAGDQYF,TGTGCCAGCAGCTTAGCAGGGGATCAGTACTTC,.,TRBV7-8,TRBJ2-7,.
CASSLVGGAGYEQYF,TGCGCCAGCAGCTTGGTTGGGGGCGCCGGATACGAGCAGTACTTC,.,TRBV5-1,TRBJ2-7,.
CASSLGQSYGYTF,TGTGCCAGCAGCCTTGGACAGTCCTATGGCTACACCTTC,.,TRBV7-3,TRBJ1-2,.
CASSFQDIGTDTQYF,TGTGCCAGCAGCTTTCAAGACATTGGCACAGATACGCAGTATTTT,.,TRBV11-3,TRBJ2-3,.
CASSLTRGGSGYTF,TGCGCCAGCAGCTTGACCAGGGGCGGGAGTGGCTACACCTTC,.,TRBV5-1,TRBJ1-2,.
CASSEATYGYTF,TGTGCCAGCAGTGAAGCCACATATGGCTACACCTTC,once,TRBV2,TRBJ1-2,.
CASSVRLTQVNEQFF,TGTGCCAGCAGTGTTCGTCTGACACAGGTCAATGAGCAGTTCTTC,.,TRBV2,TRBJ2-1,.
CASSLEYGFLEKLFF,TGTGCCAGCAGCTTAGAATACGGATTTTTGGAAAAACTGTTTTTT,.,TRBV7-6,TRBJ1-4,.
CASRETGGNIQYF,TGTGCCAGTAGAGAGACAGGGGGGAACATTCAGTACTTC,.,TRBV19,TRBJ2-4,TRBD1
CASSEAESYEQYF,TGTGCCAGCAGCGAGGCGGAGTCCTACGAGCAGTACTTC,.,TRBV7-3,TRBJ2-7,.
CASSSGQETQYF,TGTGCCAGCTCCTCGGGCCAAGAGACCCAGTACTTC,.,TRBV18,TRBJ2-5,.
CASSEAGINEQYF,TGTGCCAGCAGTGAAGCAGGGATCAACGAGCAGTACTTC,.,TRBV2,TRBJ2-7,.
CASSPGDRASGYTF,TGCGCCAGCAGCCCCGGGGACAGGGCTTCTGGCTACACCTTC,.,TRBV5-1,TRBJ1-2,TRBD1
CASSEGRVWEQYF,TGTGCCAGCAGTGAAGGTAGGGTTTGGGAGCAGTACTTC,once,TRBV6-1,TRBJ2-7,.
CASSPTSGGTTDTQYF,TGTGCCAGCAGCCCAACTAGCGGGGGGACCACAGATACGCAGTATTTT,.,TRBV11-1,TRBJ2-3,TRBD2
CASSQEGLAVQETQYF,TGTGCCAGCAGCCAAGAGGGACTAGCGGTTCAAGAGACCCAGTACTTC,.,TRBV4-2,TRBJ2-5,TRBD2
CASRFGLASDEQYF,TGTGCCAGCAGGTTTGGACTAGCGTCTGACGAGCAGTACTTC,.,TRBV7-8,TRBJ2-7,TRBD2
CAWSFGQSHGYTF,TGTGCCTGGAGTTTTGGTCAGTCCCATGGCTACACCTTC,.,TRBV30,TRBJ1-2,.
CASGRQAQETQYF,TGTGCTAGTGGCCGACAGGCCCAAGAGACCCAGTACTTC,.,TRBV12-5,TRBJ2-5,.
CASSQIQGATYEQYF,TGCGCCAGCAGCCAAATACAGGGGGCAACCTACGAGCAGTACTTC,.,TRBV4-3,TRBJ2-7,TRBD1
CASSPQPAGGYNEQFF,TGTGCCAGCAGCCCCCAGCCAGCGGGGGGTTACAATGAGCAGTTCTTC,.,TRBV7-2,TRBJ2-1,TRBD2